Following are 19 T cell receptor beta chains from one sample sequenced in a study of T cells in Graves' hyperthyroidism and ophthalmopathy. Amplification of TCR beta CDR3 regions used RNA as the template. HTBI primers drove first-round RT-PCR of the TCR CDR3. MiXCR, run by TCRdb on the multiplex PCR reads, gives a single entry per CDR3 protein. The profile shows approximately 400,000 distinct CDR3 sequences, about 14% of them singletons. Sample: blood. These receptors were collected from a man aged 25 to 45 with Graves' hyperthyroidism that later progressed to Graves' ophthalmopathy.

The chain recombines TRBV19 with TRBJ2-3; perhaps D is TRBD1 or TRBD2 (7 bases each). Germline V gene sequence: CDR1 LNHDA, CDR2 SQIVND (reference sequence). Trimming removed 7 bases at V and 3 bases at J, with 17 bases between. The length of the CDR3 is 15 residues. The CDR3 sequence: CASTAGGAETDTQYF. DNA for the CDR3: TGTGCCAGTACGGCAGGGGGGGCAGAAACAGATACGCAGTATTTT.

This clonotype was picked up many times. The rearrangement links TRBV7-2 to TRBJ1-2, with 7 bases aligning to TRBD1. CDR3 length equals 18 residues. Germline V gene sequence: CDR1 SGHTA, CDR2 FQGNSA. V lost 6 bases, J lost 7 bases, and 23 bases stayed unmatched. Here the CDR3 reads CASSLSGGQPPKGGGYTF. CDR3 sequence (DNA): TGTGCCAGCAGTCTTAGTGGGGGACAGCCACCTAAGGGGGGTGGCTACACCTTC.

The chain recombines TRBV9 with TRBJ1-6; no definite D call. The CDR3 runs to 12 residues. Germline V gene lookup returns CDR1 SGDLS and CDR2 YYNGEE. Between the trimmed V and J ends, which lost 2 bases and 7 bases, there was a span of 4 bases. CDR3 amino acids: CASSVGNSPLHF. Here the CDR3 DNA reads TGTGCCAGCAGCGTTGGGAATTCACCCCTCCACTTT.

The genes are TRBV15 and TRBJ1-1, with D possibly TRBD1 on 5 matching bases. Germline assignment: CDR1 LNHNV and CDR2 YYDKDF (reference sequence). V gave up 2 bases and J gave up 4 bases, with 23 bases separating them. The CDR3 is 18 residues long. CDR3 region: CATSRRGNPQVLVTEAFF. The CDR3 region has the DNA TGTGCCACCAGCAGAAGAGGAAATCCACAGGTTTTGGTCACTGAAGCTTTCTTT.

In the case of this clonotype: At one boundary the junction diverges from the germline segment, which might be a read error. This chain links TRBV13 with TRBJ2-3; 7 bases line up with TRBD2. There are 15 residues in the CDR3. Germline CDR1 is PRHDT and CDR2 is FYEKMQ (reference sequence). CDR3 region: CGSRYSGDFTDTQYF. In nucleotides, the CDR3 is TGTGGCAGCAGGTACAGCGGGGACTTCACAGATACGCAGTATTTT.

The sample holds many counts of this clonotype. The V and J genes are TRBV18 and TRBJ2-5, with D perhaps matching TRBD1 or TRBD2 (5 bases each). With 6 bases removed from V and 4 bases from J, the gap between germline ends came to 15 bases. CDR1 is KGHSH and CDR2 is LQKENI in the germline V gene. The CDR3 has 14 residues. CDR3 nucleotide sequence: TGTGCCAGCTCTCCCGGGGCCCTCGGAGAGACCCAGTACTTC. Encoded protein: CASSPGALGETQYF.

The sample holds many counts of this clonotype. CDR3 sequence reads: CASSFVLAGPNEQFF. CDR3 DNA: TGTGCCAGCAGCTTTGTACTAGCGGGGCCCAATGAGCAGTTCTTC. The J gene is TRBJ2-1, the V gene TRBV7-9; 10 bases align to TRBD2. Per the germline V gene, CDR1 is SEHNR and CDR2 is FQNEAQ (reference sequence). This CDR3 contains 15 residues. The V and J ends lost 3 bases and 6 bases, in that order; junction bases with no gene match: 5.

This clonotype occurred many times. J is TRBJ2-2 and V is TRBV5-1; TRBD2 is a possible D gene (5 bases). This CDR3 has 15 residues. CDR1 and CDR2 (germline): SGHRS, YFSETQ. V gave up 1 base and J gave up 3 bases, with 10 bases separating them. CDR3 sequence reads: CASSLLERDTGELFF. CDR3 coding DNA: TGCGCCAGCAGCTTGTTGGAGAGGGACACCGGGGAGCTGTTTTTT.

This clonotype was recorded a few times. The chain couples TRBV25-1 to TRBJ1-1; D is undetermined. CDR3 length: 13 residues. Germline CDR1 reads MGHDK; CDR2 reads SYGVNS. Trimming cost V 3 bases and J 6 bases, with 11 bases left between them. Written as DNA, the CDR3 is TGTGCCAGCAGTGATGGTCGGGCGCCTGAAGCTTTCTTT. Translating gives CASSDGRAPEAFF.

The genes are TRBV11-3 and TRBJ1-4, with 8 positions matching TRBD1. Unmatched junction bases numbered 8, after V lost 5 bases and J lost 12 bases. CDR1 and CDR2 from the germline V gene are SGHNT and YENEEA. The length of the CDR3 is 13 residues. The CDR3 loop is CASSPGQALELFF. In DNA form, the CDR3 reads TGTGCCAGCAGCCCGGGACAGGCGCTGGAACTGTTTTTT.

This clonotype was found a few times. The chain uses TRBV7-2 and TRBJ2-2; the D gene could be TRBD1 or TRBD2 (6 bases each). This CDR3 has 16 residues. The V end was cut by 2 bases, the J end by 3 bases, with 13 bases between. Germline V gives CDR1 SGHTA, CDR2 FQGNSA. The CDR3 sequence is CASSLRRAGDTGELFF. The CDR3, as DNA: TGTGCCAGCAGCTTAAGGAGGGCAGGGGACACCGGGGAGCTGTTTTTT.

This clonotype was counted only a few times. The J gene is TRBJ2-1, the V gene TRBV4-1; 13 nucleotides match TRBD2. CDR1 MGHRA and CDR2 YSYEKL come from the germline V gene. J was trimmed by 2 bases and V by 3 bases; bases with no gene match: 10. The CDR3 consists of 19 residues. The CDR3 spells CASSQSGLAGAGTYNEQFF. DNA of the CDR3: TGCGCCAGCAGCCAGTCAGGACTAGCGGGGGCCGGAACCTACAATGAGCAGTTCTTC.

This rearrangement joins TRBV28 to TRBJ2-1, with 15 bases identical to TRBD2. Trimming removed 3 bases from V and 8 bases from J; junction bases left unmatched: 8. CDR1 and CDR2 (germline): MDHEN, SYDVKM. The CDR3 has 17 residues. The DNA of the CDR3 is TGTGCCAGCAGTTTGTGGACTAGCGGGGGGGCCGGGCATGAGCAGTTCTTC. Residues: CASSLWTSGGAGHEQFF. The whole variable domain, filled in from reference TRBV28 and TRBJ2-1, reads DVKVTQSSRYLVKRTGEKVFLECVQDMDHENMFWYRQDPGLGLRLIYFSYDVKMKEKGDIPEGYSVSREKKERFSLILESASTNQTSMYLCASSLWTSGGAGHEQFFGPGTRLTVL.

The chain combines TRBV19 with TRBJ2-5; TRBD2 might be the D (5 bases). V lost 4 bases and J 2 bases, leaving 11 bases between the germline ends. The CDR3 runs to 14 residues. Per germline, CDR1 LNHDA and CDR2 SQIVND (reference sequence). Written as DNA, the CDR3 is TGTGCCAGTAGTACCCGGGGTTGGCAAGAGACCCAGTACTTC. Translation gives CASSTRGWQETQYF.

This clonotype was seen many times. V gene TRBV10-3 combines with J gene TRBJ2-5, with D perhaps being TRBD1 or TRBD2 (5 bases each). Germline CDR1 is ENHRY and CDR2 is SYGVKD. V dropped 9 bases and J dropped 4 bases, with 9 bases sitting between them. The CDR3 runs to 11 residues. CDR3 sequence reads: CAMGPGETQYF. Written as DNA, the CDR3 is TGTGCCATGGGACCTGGAGAGACCCAGTACTTC.

DNA of the CDR3: TGCAGTGCTCCGACAGGATCCTACGAGCAGTACTTC. Translation gives CSAPTGSYEQYF. The chain employs TRBV20-1 and TRBJ2-7, with D perhaps TRBD1 (6 bases). V was trimmed by 5 bases and J by 1 base, leaving 9 bases between them. The CDR3 extends over 12 amino acids. Germline-derived CDR1 and CDR2 are DFQATT and SNEGSKA (reference sequence).

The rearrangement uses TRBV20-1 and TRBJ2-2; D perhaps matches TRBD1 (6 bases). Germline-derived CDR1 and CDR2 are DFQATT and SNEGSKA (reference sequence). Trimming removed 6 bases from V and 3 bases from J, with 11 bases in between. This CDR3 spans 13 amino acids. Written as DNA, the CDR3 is TGCAGTGCAGAGGGGGTGGACACCGGGGAGCTGTTTTTT. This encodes CSAEGVDTGELFF.

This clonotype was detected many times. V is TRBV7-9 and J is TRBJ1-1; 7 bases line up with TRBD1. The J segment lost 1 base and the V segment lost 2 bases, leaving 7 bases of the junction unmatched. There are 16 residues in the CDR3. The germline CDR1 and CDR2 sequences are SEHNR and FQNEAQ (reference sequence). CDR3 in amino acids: CASSLYRGEGNTEAFF. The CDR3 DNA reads TGTGCCAGCAGCTTATACAGGGGAGAGGGGAACACTGAAGCTTTCTTT.

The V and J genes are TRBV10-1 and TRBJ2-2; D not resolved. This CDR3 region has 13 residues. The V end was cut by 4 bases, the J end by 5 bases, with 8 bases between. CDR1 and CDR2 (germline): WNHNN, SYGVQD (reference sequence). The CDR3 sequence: CASSVVRTGELFF. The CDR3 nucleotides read TGCGCCAGCAGTGTTGTGAGGACCGGGGAGCTGTTTTTT.